The rows below give T cell receptor beta chains drawn from one sample of a study of blood T cell repertoires in COVID-19. This table comes from immunoSEQ multiplex PCR, and its TCRdb copy is limited to in-frame clones, with some not included. The sample contains 150,000 to 200,000 clones, approximately 86% of which appear only once. Sequencing was carried out using peripheral blood. The receptor set was obtained from a man aged 55 to 70 with acute or convalescent COVID-19. Each CDR3 is given with its conserved first and last residue. Each record gives: D gene, clone size, V gene, J gene, CDR3 DNA, CDR3 protein. D genes are given only for firm matches. Size is omitted from some rows. Given values are once, few, many or a class for expanded clones.

d_call: NA
clone_size: once
v_call: TRBV7-3
j_call: TRBJ2-2
cdr3_nt: TGTGCCAGCAGCCCCGGGACACCTATCGCCGGGGAGCTGTTTTTT
cdr3_aa: CASSPGTPIAGELFF

d_call: NA
clone_size: NA
v_call: TRBV28
j_call: TRBJ2-2
cdr3_nt: TGTGCCAGCAGTTTAACGGGTACGAACACCGGGGAGCTGTTTTTT
cdr3_aa: CASSLTGTNTGELFF

d_call: TRBD2
clone_size: NA
v_call: TRBV29-1
j_call: TRBJ2-7
cdr3_nt: TGCAGCGCTCTGGGACTAGCGGGAGGTCGGTACGAGCAGTACTTC
cdr3_aa: CSALGLAGGRYEQYF

d_call: NA
clone_size: once
v_call: TRBV11-2
j_call: TRBJ2-7
cdr3_nt: TGTGCCAGCAGCTCCCTTGAGTTCGGTCAGTACTTC
cdr3_aa: CASSSLEFGQYF

d_call: NA
clone_size: NA
v_call: TRBV5-1
j_call: TRBJ2-1
cdr3_nt: TGCGCCAGCAGGGACACCTCTCTACTCTCCTACAATGAGCAGTTCTTC
cdr3_aa: CASRDTSLLSYNEQFF

d_call: TRBD1
clone_size: NA
v_call: TRBV27
j_call: TRBJ2-5
cdr3_nt: TGTGCCAGCAGTGCGCTACCGACAGGGCGAGGAGAGACCCAGTACTTC
cdr3_aa: CASSALPTGRGETQYF

d_call: TRBD1
clone_size: NA
v_call: TRBV27
j_call: TRBJ2-1
cdr3_nt: TGTGCCAGCAGTTTATATTGGGGACAGTCCCCCTACAATGAGCAGTTCTTC
cdr3_aa: CASSLYWGQSPYNEQFF

d_call: NA
clone_size: NA
v_call: TRBV6-5
j_call: TRBJ1-1
cdr3_nt: TGTGCCAGCAGTTACGTTCAGGGGATGAACACTGAAGCTTTCTTT
cdr3_aa: CASSYVQGMNTEAFF

d_call: NA
clone_size: NA
v_call: TRBV28
j_call: TRBJ1-5
cdr3_nt: TGTGCCAGCAGTCCCCCGGAGGGTAGCAATCAGCCCCAGCATTTT
cdr3_aa: CASSPPEGSNQPQHF

d_call: NA
clone_size: once
v_call: TRBV11-3
j_call: TRBJ2-1
cdr3_nt: TGTGCCAGCAGCAGGGGTAAGACTAGGGACAATGAGCAGTTCTTC
cdr3_aa: CASSRGKTRDNEQFF

d_call: NA
clone_size: few
v_call: TRBV14
j_call: TRBJ2-1
cdr3_nt: TGTGCCAGCAGCCCCGTGATCCAAACCGGGCAGTTCTTC
cdr3_aa: CASSPVIQTGQFF

d_call: NA
clone_size: once
v_call: TRBV5-5
j_call: TRBJ1-2
cdr3_nt: TGTGCCACCCATAGCCCCCTGACTGGTAACTATGGCTACACCTTC
cdr3_aa: CATHSPLTGNYGYTF

d_call: TRBD2
clone_size: NA
v_call: TRBV19
j_call: TRBJ2-5
cdr3_nt: TGTGCCAGTAGTATTGATTTATCAGCGGGAACAGCGGGGGAGACCCAGTACTTC
cdr3_aa: CASSIDLSAGTAGETQYF

d_call: NA
clone_size: NA
v_call: TRBV6-5
j_call: TRBJ2-7
cdr3_nt: TGTGCCAGCAGTTCCCCAGGTCGCTACGAGCAGTACTTC
cdr3_aa: CASSSPGRYEQYF

d_call: NA
clone_size: NA
v_call: TRBV5-4
j_call: TRBJ2-7
cdr3_nt: TGTGCCAGCAGCTCTCCGGGAGTACCGGAGCAGTACTTC
cdr3_aa: CASSSPGVPEQYF

d_call: NA
clone_size: NA
v_call: TRBV28
j_call: TRBJ1-3
cdr3_nt: TGTGCCAGCACGGACTACCAACCTGGAAACACCATATATTTT
cdr3_aa: CASTDYQPGNTIYF

d_call: NA
clone_size: NA
v_call: TRBV9
j_call: TRBJ1-3
cdr3_nt: TGTGACTTTCGTATACCCTCTGGAAACACCATATATTTT
cdr3_aa: CDFRIPSGNTIYF

d_call: NA
clone_size: NA
v_call: TRBV4-2
j_call: TRBJ2-7
cdr3_nt: TGTGCCAGCAGCCCATCCATGAGAAGCTCCTACGAGCAGTACTTC
cdr3_aa: CASSPSMRSSYEQYF

d_call: TRBD1
clone_size: NA
v_call: TRBV28
j_call: TRBJ2-7
cdr3_nt: TGTGCCAGCAGACCCCCTGGGACAGCTGAAGTTTCTTACGAGCAGTACTTC
cdr3_aa: CASRPPGTAEVSYEQYF

d_call: NA
clone_size: NA
v_call: TRBV2
j_call: TRBJ2-3
cdr3_nt: TGTGCCAGCAGTGAAGACCGACTTTATCTTTTAGATACGCAGTATTTT
cdr3_aa: CASSEDRLYLLDTQYF